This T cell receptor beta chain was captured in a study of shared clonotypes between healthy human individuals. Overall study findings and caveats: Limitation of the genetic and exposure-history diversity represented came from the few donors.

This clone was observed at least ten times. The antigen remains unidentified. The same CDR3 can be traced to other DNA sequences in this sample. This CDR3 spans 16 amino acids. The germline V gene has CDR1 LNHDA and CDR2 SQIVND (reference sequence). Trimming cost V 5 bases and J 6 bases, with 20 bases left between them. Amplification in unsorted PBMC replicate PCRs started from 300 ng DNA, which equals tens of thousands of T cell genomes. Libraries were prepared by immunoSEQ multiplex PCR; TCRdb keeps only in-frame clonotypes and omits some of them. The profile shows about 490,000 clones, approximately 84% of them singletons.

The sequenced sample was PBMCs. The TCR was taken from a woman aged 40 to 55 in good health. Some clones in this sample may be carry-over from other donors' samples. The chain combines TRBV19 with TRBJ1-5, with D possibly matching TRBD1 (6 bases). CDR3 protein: CASSLTSGQGGQPQHF. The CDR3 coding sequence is TGTGCCAGTAGTCTGACTTCCGGGCAAGGGGGTCAGCCCCAGCATTTT.